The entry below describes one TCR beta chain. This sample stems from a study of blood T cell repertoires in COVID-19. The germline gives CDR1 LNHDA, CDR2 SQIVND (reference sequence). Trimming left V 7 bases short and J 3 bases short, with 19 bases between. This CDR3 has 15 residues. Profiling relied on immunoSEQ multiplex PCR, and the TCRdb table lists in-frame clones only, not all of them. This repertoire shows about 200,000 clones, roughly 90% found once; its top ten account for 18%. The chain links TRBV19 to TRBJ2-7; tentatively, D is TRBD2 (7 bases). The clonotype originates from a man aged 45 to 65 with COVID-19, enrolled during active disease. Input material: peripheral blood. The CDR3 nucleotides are TGTGCCAGTAACCCAAGGCCAGGGGAGGGCTACGAGCAGTACTTC. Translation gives CASNPRPGEGYEQYF.